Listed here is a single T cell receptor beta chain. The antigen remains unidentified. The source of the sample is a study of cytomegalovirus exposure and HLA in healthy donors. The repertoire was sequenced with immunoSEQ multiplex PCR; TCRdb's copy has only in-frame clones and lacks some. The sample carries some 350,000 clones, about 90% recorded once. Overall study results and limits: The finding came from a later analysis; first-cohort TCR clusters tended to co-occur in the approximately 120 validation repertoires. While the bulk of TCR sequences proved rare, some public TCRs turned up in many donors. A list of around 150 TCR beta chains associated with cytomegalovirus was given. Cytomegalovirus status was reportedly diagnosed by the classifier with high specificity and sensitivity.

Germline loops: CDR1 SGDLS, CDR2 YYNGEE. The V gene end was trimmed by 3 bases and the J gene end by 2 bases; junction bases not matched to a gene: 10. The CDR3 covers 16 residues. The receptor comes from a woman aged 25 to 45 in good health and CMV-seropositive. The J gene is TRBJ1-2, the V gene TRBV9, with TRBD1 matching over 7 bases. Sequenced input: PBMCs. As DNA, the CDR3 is TGTGCCAGCAGCGCTCCCCTGAAGGGACAGAACTATGGCTACACCTTC. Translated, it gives CASSAPLKGQNYGYTF.